The 27 T cell receptor beta chains presented below share a single source sample, sequenced in a study of CD8+ T cells in alopecia areata. RNA, once extracted, was reverse transcribed into cDNA for use as the sequencing template. Generated by immunoSEQ multiplex PCR, the TCRdb table keeps only in-frame clones and is missing some. Found here are around 300,000 clones, no singletons; the ten largest cover 1.2%. Cutaneous lymph nodes were pooled and cells sorted by CD4, CD8alpha, NKG2D, NKG2ACE and more. Sequencing was performed on CD4+ T cells sorted from a lymph node. These receptor sequences come from a C3H/HeJ mouse with alopecia areata. Strain haplotype at MHC: H2-k.

On this clone itself: Mouse gene names and germline throughout. The CDR3 end lies 4 residues beyond the end of the read and is filled in from the germline J gene. V usage is TRBV13-2 and J usage is TRBJ2-7; D not certain. V gave up 3 bases and J gave up 0 bases, with 7 bases separating them. Germline values: CDR1 NNHNN, CDR2 SYGAGS (reference sequence). The CDR3 has 13 residues. The sequenced part of the CDR3 DNA is TGTGCCAGCGGTGTACAAAGCTCCTAT. The encoded protein is CASGVQSSY. The CDR3 as a whole reads CASGVQSSYEQYF.

Notes on this clone: The gene symbols are mouse symbols. Partial CDR3 DNA: TGTGCCAGCAGTGTCCGGGACTGGGGGGACGGTAGTGCAGAA. This translates into CASSVRDWGDGSAE. The whole CDR3 reads CASSVRDWGDGSAETLYF. The rearrangement uses TRBV13-1 and TRBJ2-3, with 12 bases lining up with TRBD2. The sequenced fragment ends 4 residues before the CDR3 boundary, so the rest is inferred from the germline J gene. After removal of 3 bases from V and 0 bases from J, the junction contained 8 bases not matched to a gene. Looked up from germline, CDR1 is NSHNY and CDR2 is SYGAGN. The CDR3 length is 18 residues.

Details on this clone: Gene names and germline match the mouse. Read coverage stops 4 residues before the CDR3 terminus; the germline J gene supplies the remainder. V and J are TRBV13-2 and TRBJ2-2; possible D gene TRBD1, 6 bases. Germline V gene lookup returns CDR1 NNHNN and CDR2 SYGAGS (reference sequence). The CDR3 is 15 amino acids. The ends were cut back, 1 base at V and 1 base at J, with 8 bases in the middle. The CDR3 sequence is CASGDQGKNTGQLYF. CDR3 DNA, as far as it was read: TGTGCCAGCGGTGATCAGGGGAAAAACACCGGG.

A word on this clone: The listed genes are named as in mouse. The missing CDR3 end, 4 residues past where the read stops, is filled in from the germline J gene. The rearrangement links TRBV13-1 to TRBJ2-3, with TRBD2 matching 12 bases. Germline CDR1 and CDR2: NSHNY and SYGAGN. The CDR3 runs to 16 residues. CDR3 loop: CASSGRRDWGEETLYF. CDR3 DNA (partial): TGTGCCAGCAGTGGTCGCCGGGACTGGGGGGAAGAA.

Of note for this clone: These gene names are mouse names. The read ends 4 residues before the CDR3 terminus; that terminus is restored from the germline J gene. The rearrangement links TRBV29 to TRBJ2-5; maybe TRBD1 (6 bases). The germline CDR1 and CDR2 sequences are MSHET and SYDVDS. The CDR3 is 12 amino acids. CDR3 loop: CASPTGIDTQYF. CDR3 DNA (partial): TGTGCTAGCCCCACAGGGATAGAC. The whole variable domain, filled in from reference TRBV29 and TRBJ2-5, reads DMKVTQMPRYLIKRMGENVLLECGQDMSHETMYWYRQDPGLGLQLIYISYDVDSNSEGDIPKGYRVSRKKREHFSLILDSAKTNQTSVYFCASPTGIDTQYFGPGTRLLVL.

This clone was observed a handful of times. Genes here carry mouse names. Read sequence stops 4 residues before the CDR3 end, and the germline J gene provides the missing end. J is TRBJ1-1 and V is TRBV4; a possible D gene is TRBD1 (5 bases). Germline V gene data show CDR1 as LGHDT and CDR2 as YNNKQL (reference sequence). This CDR3 is 12 amino acids long. Trimming cost V 5 bases and J 3 bases, with 7 bases left between them. Incomplete CDR3 DNA: TGTGCCAGCAGCCCGACAGACACA. This codes for CASSPTDT. The CDR3 as a whole reads CASSPTDTEVFF.

Note on this clone: The gene names given are mouse names. The read terminates 4 residues before the CDR3 end, so the remaining end is supplied by the germline J gene. The chain links TRBV1 to TRBJ2-3; 10 bases match TRBD1. Germline CDR1 and CDR2: NSQYPW and LRSPGD (reference sequence). V shed 5 bases and J 1 base; nucleotides not matched to a gene: 3. The CDR3 loop spans 15 amino acids. The CDR3 loop reads CTCSPGTGGAETLYF. The sequenced CDR3 bases are TGCACCTGCAGTCCCGGGACAGGGGGTGCAGAA.

This clone turned up a few times. The gene names here belong to mouse. With the read ending 4 residues before the CDR3 end, the germline J gene is used to fill in that end. This rearrangement joins TRBV13-1 to TRBJ1-2; possibly TRBD1 for D (6 bases). Per germline, CDR1 NSHNY and CDR2 SYGAGN. The CDR3 has 15 amino acids. Deletions cut 5 bases from V and 1 base from J, with 15 bases between. The CDR3 bases that were read are TGTGCCAGCAGGGAGGACAGAAACATAAACTCC. Amino acid sequence: CASREDRNINS. The CDR3 in full is CASREDRNINSDYTF.

A note on this clone: Mouse germline and gene names are used. The read terminates 4 residues before the CDR3 end, so the remaining end is supplied by the germline J gene. The chain uses TRBV13-1 and TRBJ2-2; weak D call: TRBD2 (6 bases). CDR3 size: 16 residues. Germline CDR1 reads NSHNY; CDR2 reads SYGAGN. The germline V and J ends were trimmed by 0 bases and 2 bases, with 11 bases remaining between them. CDR3 DNA, as far as it was read: TGTGCCAGCAGTGATGTTGGGGGAGGGAACACCGGG. It yields the protein CASSDVGGGNTG. The complete CDR3 protein is CASSDVGGGNTGQLYF.

Worth noting for this clone: A read error may be the cause here, since a much bigger clone is one base away. Any gene name here is a mouse gene name. The read falls 4 residues short of the CDR3 end, and the missing part is taken from the germline J gene. The V call is TRBV19, the J call TRBJ1-1; a possible D gene is TRBD1 (5 bases). V dropped 4 bases and J dropped 1 base, with 8 bases sitting between them. Germline values: CDR1 FNHDT, CDR2 SITEND (reference sequence). The CDR3 is 13 residues long. CDR3 DNA, as far as it was read: TGTGCCAGCAGTGATGACAGAAACACA. The encoded protein is CASSDDRNT. The entire CDR3 reads CASSDDRNTEVFF.

Worth noting for this clone: Gene names and germline refer to mouse. The missing CDR3 end, 4 residues past where the read stops, is filled in from the germline J gene. The V and J genes are TRBV17 and TRBJ2-5, with D maybe TRBD1 (5 bases). Between the trimmed V and J ends, which lost 4 bases and 2 bases, there was a span of 7 bases. The CDR3 contains 13 residues. The germline CDR1 and CDR2 sequences are MNHDT and YYDKIL. The CDR3 sequence: CASSTQGQDTQYF. CDR3 bases read: TGTGCTAGCAGTACGCAGGGCCAAGAC.

This clone was picked up a small number of times. The gene names given are mouse names. The read ends 4 residues before the CDR3 terminus; that terminus is restored from the germline J gene. The chain couples TRBV5 to TRBJ2-3; tentative D call: TRBD2 (5 bases). The CDR3 has 15 amino acids. V lost 0 bases and J 3 bases, leaving 10 bases between the germline ends. CDR1 LGHNA and CDR2 YNLKQL come from the germline V gene (reference sequence). The covered CDR3 bases are TGTGCCAGCAGCCAAGATCCTGGGATCGCAGAA. It specifies CASSQDPGIAE. The full-length CDR3 reads as CASSQDPGIAETLYF.

Comment on this clone: Here the gene names and germline are mouse. Read sequence stops 4 residues before the CDR3 end, and the germline J gene provides the missing end. The chain carries TRBV31 and TRBJ2-2, with 7 bases lining up with TRBD1. With 0 bases clipped from V and 1 base from J, the junction kept 11 bases outside the gene matches. In germline, CDR1 is GKSSPN, CDR2 SITVG. This CDR3 comprises 18 residues. The CDR3 bases that were read are TGTGCCTGGAGTCTAGGGGGTATGGGACAGTTAAACACCGGG. Translation gives CAWSLGGMGQLNTG. From start to end, the CDR3 is CAWSLGGMGQLNTGQLYF.

This clone was counted many times. Genes here carry mouse names. The observed sequence ends 4 residues before the CDR3 terminus, with the missing tail filled in from the germline J gene. The chain employs TRBV17 and TRBJ2-5; 9 bases agree with TRBD2. The V gene's germline CDR1 is MNHDT and CDR2 YYDKIL. Losses at the gene ends were 7 bases for V and 0 bases for J; bases not matched to a gene: 8. The CDR3 extends over 16 amino acids. The CDR3 loop reads CASNAGTGFNQDTQYF. The CDR3 bases that were read are TGTGCTAGCAACGCCGGGACTGGGTTTAACCAAGAC.

To note about this clone: With only one base between it and a far larger clone, this is likely a read error. Gene names are the mouse ones. The read finishes 4 residues shy of the CDR3 end, and the germline J gene is used to complete it. Other DNA sequences in the sample encode the same CDR3. The gene calls are TRBV13-1 and TRBJ1-2, with 8 bases fitting TRBD1. CDR1 is NSHNY and CDR2 is SYGAGN in the germline V gene. V was clipped by 1 base and J by 3 bases; unmatched bases: 2. The CDR3 extends over 14 amino acids. Partial CDR3 DNA: TGTGCCAGCAGTGATCAGGGGGCAGACTCC. This sequence encodes CASSDQGADS. The whole CDR3 protein reads CASSDQGADSDYTF.

As concerns this clone: Any gene name here is a mouse gene name. The CDR3 extends 4 residues past the end of the read, so its final part is completed from the germline J gene. The rearrangement links TRBV3 to TRBJ1-2; 8 bases fit TRBD1. The germline CDR1 and CDR2 sequences are SNHLY and FYNGKV (reference sequence). The length of the CDR3 is 12 residues. V lost 9 bases, J lost 4 bases, and 4 bases stayed unmatched. The CDR3 protein is CASPGGGSDYTF. The covered CDR3 bases are TGTGCCAGTCCAGGGGGCGGCTCC. The entire variable domain, with the rest obtained from reference TRBV3 and TRBJ1-2, is as follows: GPKVLQIPSHQIIDMGQMVTLNCDPVSNHLYFYWYKQILGQQMEFLVNFYNGKVMEKSKLFKDQFSVERPDGSYFTLKIQPTALEDSAVYFCASPGGGSDYTFGSGTRLLVI.

Worth noting for this clone: Mouse gene names and germline throughout. The read halts 4 residues ahead of the CDR3 end, with the missing end drawn from the germline J gene. The gene calls are TRBV13-1 and TRBJ2-3, with 9 bases identical to TRBD2. Germline V gene sequence: CDR1 NSHNY, CDR2 SYGAGN. J was trimmed by 3 bases and V by 0 bases; bases with no gene match: 2. This CDR3 is 15 amino acids long. CDR3 DNA (partial): TGTGCCAGCAGTGATGGACTGGGGGCGGCAGAA. Translation gives CASSDGLGAAE. The whole CDR3 reads CASSDGLGAAETLYF.

To note about this clone: Germline and genes: mouse. The CDR3 is cut off 4 residues early in the read; its end comes from the germline J gene. This chain links TRBV19 with TRBJ1-2, with 10 bases aligning to TRBD1. Germline V lookup: CDR1 FNHDT, CDR2 SITEND (reference sequence). Trimming removed 1 base from V and 4 bases from J; junction bases left unmatched: 4. This CDR3 comprises 15 residues. The CDR3 sequence is CASSIRDRGPSDYTF. The CDR3 DNA, read in part, is TGTGCCAGCAGTATACGGGACAGGGGCCCCTCC.

This clone was found a few times. This could be a read error, since a much larger clone is one nucleotide away. These gene names are mouse names. The sequenced fragment ends 4 residues before the CDR3 boundary, so the rest is inferred from the germline J gene. This CDR3 is also generated by other DNA sequences in the sample. The V gene is TRBV13-3, the J gene TRBJ2-2; TRBD1 is a possible D gene (5 bases). The CDR3 consists of 13 residues. V was cut by 7 bases and J by 0 bases, with 7 bases left in between. CDR1 and CDR2 (germline): NNHDY, SYVADS. CDR3 in amino acids: CASRTTNTGQLYF. The CDR3 bases that were read are TGTGCCAGCCGGACAACAAACACCGGG.

This clone has just a few counts. Any gene name here is a mouse gene name. The missing CDR3 end, 4 residues past where the read stops, is filled in from the germline J gene. The chain has TRBV19 and TRBJ2-3, with 9 nucleotides matching TRBD2. Per germline, CDR1 FNHDT and CDR2 SITEND (reference sequence). The CDR3 sequence is 16 residues long. V lost 2 bases to trimming and J lost 1 base; unmatched junction nucleotides: 5. The sequenced part of the CDR3 DNA is TGTGCCAGCAGTATGCTGGGGGGGAGAGGTGCAGAA. Encoded protein: CASSMLGGRGAE. The whole CDR3 protein reads CASSMLGGRGAETLYF.

This clone came up a few times. Gene and germline names: mouse. Read data end 4 residues before the CDR3 end; the end is taken from the germline J gene. The identical CDR3 is also encoded by other nucleotide sequences in the sample. The V and J genes are TRBV12-1 and TRBJ2-3; maybe TRBD2 (6 bases). This CDR3 comprises 15 residues. V dropped 2 bases and J dropped 0 bases, with 11 bases sitting between them. Per germline, CDR1 SGHSN and CDR2 HYEKVE. CDR3 DNA (partial): TGTGCCAGCTCTCCTACGGGGGGTAGTGCAGAA. Translated, it gives CASSPTGGSAE. The full CDR3 reads CASSPTGGSAETLYF.

Details on this clone: Germline and genes here are mouse. The read terminates 4 residues before the CDR3 end, so the remaining end is supplied by the germline J gene. This same CDR3 is encoded by further DNA sequences in the sample. The genes are TRBV5 and TRBJ2-1; TRBD1 might be the D (5 bases). The CDR3 has 14 residues. Germline values: CDR1 LGHNA, CDR2 YNLKQL (reference sequence). Trimming left V 0 bases short and J 4 bases short, with 7 bases between. CDR3 bases read: TGTGCCAGCAGCCAAGAGCAGGGTTATGCT. The encoded protein is CASSQEQGYA. Given in full, the CDR3 is CASSQEQGYAEQFF.

Note on this clone: Mouse germline and gene names are used. The read terminates 4 residues ahead of where the CDR3 ends, so the germline J gene completes it. The rearrangement links TRBV1 to TRBJ2-5; the match to TRBD1 covers 10 bases. Germline CDR1 is NSQYPW and CDR2 is LRSPGD (reference sequence). V gave up 0 bases and J gave up 2 bases; unmatched junction bases: 5. The length of the CDR3 is 17 residues. The part of the CDR3 DNA that was read is TGCACCTGCAGTGCAGATCTTGGGACAGGGGTCCAAGAC. Translation gives CTCSADLGTGVQD. The whole CDR3 reads CTCSADLGTGVQDTQYF.

As for this clone: Mouse gene names apply. Coverage ceases 4 residues before the CDR3 finishes, and the germline J gene fills in the end. The same CDR3 can be traced to other DNA sequences in this sample. V gene TRBV13-3 combines with J gene TRBJ2-3; TRBD2 matches 7 bases. The CDR3 is 15 amino acids. From germline, CDR1 is NNHDY and CDR2 SYVADS. V gave up 1 base and J gave up 0 bases; unmatched junction bases: 2. The CDR3 is CASSDLGVSAETLYF. The CDR3 bases that were read are TGTGCCAGCAGTGATCTGGGGGTCAGTGCAGAA.

This clone was detected only a few times. Gene names follow the mouse nomenclature. The read stops 4 residues short of the end of the CDR3; the missing end is completed from the germline J gene. V gene TRBV14 combines with J gene TRBJ2-2; 7 bases fit TRBD1. Germline-derived CDR1 and CDR2 are SGHDT and FRDEAV. V gave up 5 bases and J gave up 0 bases; unmatched junction bases: 4. The CDR3 spans 15 residues. Incomplete CDR3 DNA: TGTGCCAGCAGACCGGGACAGTCAAACACCGGG. Protein product: CASRPGQSNTG. The whole CDR3 is CASRPGQSNTGQLYF.

Concerning this clone: Genes here carry mouse names. Read sequence stops 4 residues before the CDR3 end, and the germline J gene provides the missing end. The chain links TRBV14 to TRBJ2-1; possible D gene TRBD1, 5 bases. The CDR3 contains 15 residues. V dropped 2 bases and J dropped 4 bases, with 13 bases sitting between them. Per germline, CDR1 SGHDT and CDR2 FRDEAV. The CDR3 protein is CASSLPDRKYAEQFF. The covered CDR3 bases are TGTGCCAGCAGTTTACCCGACAGAAAATATGCT.

The sample holds a few counts of this clone. Mouse gene names and germline throughout. The CDR3 is cut off 4 residues early in the read; its end comes from the germline J gene. This sequence joins TRBV13-1 and TRBJ1-1; 7 bases line up with TRBD1. The length of the CDR3 is 14 residues. Germline CDR1 reads NSHNY; CDR2 reads SYGAGN. Trimming at V came to 5 bases and at J to 4 bases, leaving 8 bases not matched to a gene. The CDR3 DNA, read in part, is TGTGCCAGCAGCCACAGGGCAGGGGGCACA. This encodes CASSHRAGGT. The full CDR3 is CASSHRAGGTEVFF.